This entry is about one TCR beta chain. What it recognizes is unknown. This CDR3 contains 15 residues. Trimming cost V 9 bases and J 3 bases, with 18 bases left between them. Germline CDR1 and CDR2: SNHLY and FYNNEI. The data originate from a study of OX40 agonist ivuxolimab in advanced cancers. About the research overall: Participants averaged approximately 65 years of age (range roughly 23 to 80) and were around 80% male. Three patients, one with hepatocellular carcinoma and two with cutaneous melanoma, responded partially. Study-wide results and caveats: CD4+ and CD8+ blood T cells expanded clonally by week 6 at 0.1 to 3.0 mg/kg.

Profiled with immunoSEQ multiplex PCR; TCRdb holds only in-frame clones, not every one. The sample includes tens of thousands of clones, approximately 80% of them seen just once. Blood draws occurred at baseline, cycle 4 day 1, and cycle 7 day 1. The chain joins TRBV2 to TRBJ2-1; TRBD1 or TRBD2 may be the D gene (5 bases each). The receptor was isolated from an adult with an advanced solid tumor such as melanoma, head and neck, liver or kidney cancer. The material sequenced was CD4+ or CD8+ T cells sorted from blood, taken in a trial of the OX40 agonist ivuxolimab. The CDR3 loop reads CASRQSAAFYNEQFF. In nucleotides, the CDR3 is TGTGCCAGTAGACAGTCAGCGGCATTCTACAATGAGCAGTTCTTC.